This T cell receptor beta chain came from a study of neurological immune-mediated disorders (dated by TCRdb to 2018 to 2020). With regard to the full study: Of the approximately 35 multiple sclerosis patients, about 30 had relapsing-remitting MS and 3 had secondary progressive MS. Using UMI-based sequencing, the study compared peripheral blood TCR-beta repertoires from patients with HTLV-I-associated myelopathy (HAM/TSP), patients with multiple sclerosis, and healthy controls. Longitudinal samples, technical triplicates and paired sorted CD4+ and CD8+ T-cell subsets, alongside PBMC samples, were included among the 106 TCR-beta libraries. The cohort comprised around 70 subjects: some 15 HAM/TSP patients, approximately 34 multiple sclerosis patients and 20 healthy controls.

This clonotype was detected many times. Its antigen specificity is not known. Base-call qualities are not available, and no considerably larger clone is one nucleotide away. cDNA synthesis used template-switch 5'RACE with a primer carrying a 10-nucleotide random unique molecular identifier tagging each TCR transcript. Over 190 million TCR-beta sequences, covering 15-18 subjects, were produced in each sequencing run. The RNeasy kit was used to extract total RNA. Using the KAPA Real-time Library Amplification kit, TCR-beta VDJ regions were amplified with primers for the TCR constant region and the 5'RACE anchor. A first PCR added sample indexes and Illumina adaptors, after which a second PCR increased the library yield. The roughly 650 bp TCR product was size-selected on a 2% E-gel SizeSelection system after Ampure bead purification. Library quality was checked on a Bioanalyzer, concentration was measured with Qubit, and libraries were quantified with the Kapa Library Quantification kit before pooling. Paired-end 2 x 150 bp sequencing of the libraries was performed on an Illumina HiSeq 2500. To increase sequence diversity, roughly 24-31% phiX was spiked into each library pool. The source study handled its data this way. Quality-filtered reads were processed with the UMI-based MiGEC pipeline, which removed over 80% of raw TCR sequences during error correction. IMGT germline references were used for aligning VDJ genes, and each clonotype was defined as a unique CDR3 amino acid sequence together with its V-J genes. VDJtools evaluated clonal expansion, Shannon diversity and CDR3 relatedness (CalcPairwiseDistances, ClusterSamples); CLCbio workbench built phylogenetic trees. A clone was classed as expanded if it had 8 or more unique UMIs, a cutoff based on coefficient-of-variation modelling across technical triplicates. The public reads were run again by TCRdb, first through fastp at Q25 and then through MiXCR, and only productive beta chains were kept. CDR3 protein sequences are deduplicated, and each keeps its most common genes and DNA. The V and J calls were not made by the authors but by TCRdb's processing. The sample includes 55,000 or so distinct CDR3 sequences, with 4% observed a single time. Approximately 1.8% of the sample lies in the top ten.

Sorted-subset TCR libraries were prepared from about a million sorted CD4+ or CD8+ T cells. The multiple sclerosis patients were enrolled in a US clinical protocol that evaluated disease progression with magnetic resonance imaging. Peripheral blood underwent Ficoll-Hypaque density gradient centrifugation to isolate PBMCs, which were then cryopreserved in liquid nitrogen. Paired sorted CD4+ and CD8+ subsets came from healthy controls, HAM/TSP patients and MS patients. Points the paper makes about the study in general: No identical CDR3 amino acid sequences were shared among expanded clones across subjects, suggesting private TCR-beta repertoires in all groups. TCR clonal expansion was highest in HAM/TSP patients and lowest in MS patients, with MS patients falling below even healthy controls. Repertoires from 18 of 34 MS patients were grouped by phylogenetic analysis into a cluster of related CDR3 sequences, suggesting a possible repertoire-level signature. The MS cluster was not associated with any clinical or MRI features, and the authors stated that larger cohorts are needed.

V is pared back by 4 bases and J by 3 bases, with 17 bases lying between the germline termini. The CDR3 has 15 amino acids, counting the end cysteine and phenylalanine. Left in the record is the CDR3 DNA by itself, 45 bases read in frame from the first base. CDR1 and CDR2, looked up from the germline V gene, are SGHRS and YFSETQ. Sequencing was carried out using CD4+ T cells from blood. The sequence links TRBV5-1 to TRBJ2-7; tentative D gene TRBD2, with 5 bases matching. This clonotype originated in a woman aged 40 to 55 with multiple sclerosis. The bases read TGCGCCAGCAGCCTGGCGGGCGGTGTCATCTACGAGCAGTACTTC. This codes for CASSLAGGVIYEQYF.